This T cell receptor beta chain was captured in a study of cytomegalovirus exposure and HLA in healthy donors. The PCR had 60 Vbeta and 13 Jbeta primers. Source study methods: In a later analysis, the count reached some 75 million unique TCR beta chains, with 10 million to 14 million shared. Using immunoSEQ multiplex PCR, the repertoire was profiled, and TCRdb retains in-frame clones only, with some absent. V, J and clone size derive from that table, while D and trimming were established from the DNA sequence. The sample lists about 64,000 clones; about 84% were seen once. The CDR3 consists of 14 residues. The ends were cut back, 0 bases at V and 0 bases at J, with 7 bases in the middle. The germline CDR1 and CDR2 sequences are SGHRS and YFSETQ.

The chain joins TRBV5-1 to TRBJ2-7; D perhaps matches TRBD2 (5 bases). The material sequenced was PBMCs. The TCR was taken from a man aged 18 to 35 in good health and CMV-seropositive. The CDR3, as DNA: TGCGCCAGCAGCTTGGGACTATCCTCCTACGAGCAGTACTTC. Translated: CASSLGLSSYEQYF.